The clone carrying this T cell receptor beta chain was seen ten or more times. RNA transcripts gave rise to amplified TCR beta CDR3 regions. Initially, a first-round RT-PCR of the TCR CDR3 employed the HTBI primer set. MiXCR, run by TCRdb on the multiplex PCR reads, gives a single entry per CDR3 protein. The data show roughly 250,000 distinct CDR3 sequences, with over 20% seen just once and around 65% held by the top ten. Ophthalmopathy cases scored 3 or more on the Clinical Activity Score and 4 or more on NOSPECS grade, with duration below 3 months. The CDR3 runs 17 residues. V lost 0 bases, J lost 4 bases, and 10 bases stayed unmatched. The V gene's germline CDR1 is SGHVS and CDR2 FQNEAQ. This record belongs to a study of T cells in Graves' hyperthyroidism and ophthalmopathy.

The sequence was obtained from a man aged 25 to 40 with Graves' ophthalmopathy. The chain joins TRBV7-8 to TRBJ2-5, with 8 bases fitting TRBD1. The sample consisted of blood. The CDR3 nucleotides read TGTGCCAGCAGCTTAGCTGGCAGGGGGCTAGGGAGAGAGACCCAGTACTTC. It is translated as CASSLAGRGLGRETQYF.